This TCR beta chain is from a study of T-cell reconstitution after alpha-beta-depleted transplantation in children. The CDR3 runs to 17 residues. The V segment lost 0 bases and the J segment 4 bases; nucleotides outside the gene matches: 7. Germline CDR1 reads SGHDT; CDR2 reads YYEEEE. The TCRbeta library was prepared with unique molecular identifiers. TCRdb reanalysed the PCR reads using MiXCR and keeps one entry per CDR3 protein. The table lists some 520,000 distinct CDR3 sequences, approximately 30% of them singletons. This TCR derives from a human donor who donated a stem cell graft to a child with aplastic anemia. The chain has TRBV5-6 and TRBJ2-3; TRBD1 matches at 11 bases. The source material was PBMCs from the stem cell graft donor, sampled from the stem cell graft. CDR3 coding DNA: TGTGCCAGCAGCTTGGAGGTGGACAGGGGGCGATCAGATACGCAGTATTTT. Translated, it gives CASSLEVDRGRSDTQYF.